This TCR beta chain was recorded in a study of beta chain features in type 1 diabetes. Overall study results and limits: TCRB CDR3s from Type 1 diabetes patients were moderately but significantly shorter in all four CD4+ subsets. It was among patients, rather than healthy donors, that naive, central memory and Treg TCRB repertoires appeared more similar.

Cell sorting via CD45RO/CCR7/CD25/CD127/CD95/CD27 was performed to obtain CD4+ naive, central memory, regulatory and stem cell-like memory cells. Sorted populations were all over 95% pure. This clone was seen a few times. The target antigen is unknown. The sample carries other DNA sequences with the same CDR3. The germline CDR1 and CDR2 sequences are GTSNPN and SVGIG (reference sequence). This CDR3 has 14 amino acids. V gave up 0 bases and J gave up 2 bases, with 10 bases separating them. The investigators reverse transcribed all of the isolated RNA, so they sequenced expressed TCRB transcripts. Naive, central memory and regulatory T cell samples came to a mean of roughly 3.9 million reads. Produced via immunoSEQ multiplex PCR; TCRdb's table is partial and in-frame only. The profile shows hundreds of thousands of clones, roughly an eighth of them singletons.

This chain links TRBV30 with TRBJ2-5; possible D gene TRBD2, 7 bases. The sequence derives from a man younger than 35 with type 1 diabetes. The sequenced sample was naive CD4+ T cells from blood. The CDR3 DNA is TGTGCCTGGAGTGTAGGGGGGGTACAAGAGACCCAGTACTTC. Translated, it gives CAWSVGGVQETQYF.